This T cell receptor beta chain was recorded in a study of blood T cell repertoires in COVID-19. Using immunoSEQ multiplex PCR, the repertoire was profiled, and TCRdb retains in-frame clones only, with some absent. The data contain approximately 170,000 clones, 70% to 90% of them singletons. V shed 7 bases and J 7 bases; nucleotides not matched to a gene: 12. Germline V gene lookup returns CDR1 SGHRS and CDR2 YFSETQ. CDR3 length equals 14 residues. As for this clone: At the DNA level, this CDR3 is encoded by other sequences in the same sample as well.

Source material: peripheral blood. V is TRBV5-1 and J is TRBJ2-7, with 9 bases lining up with TRBD2. The sequence was collected from a woman aged 55-70 years with COVID-19, enrolled during active disease. The CDR3 DNA reads TGCGCCAGCGGTGAGAAAGCGGGGGGTCGGGAGCAGTACTTC. It specifies CASGEKAGGREQYF.